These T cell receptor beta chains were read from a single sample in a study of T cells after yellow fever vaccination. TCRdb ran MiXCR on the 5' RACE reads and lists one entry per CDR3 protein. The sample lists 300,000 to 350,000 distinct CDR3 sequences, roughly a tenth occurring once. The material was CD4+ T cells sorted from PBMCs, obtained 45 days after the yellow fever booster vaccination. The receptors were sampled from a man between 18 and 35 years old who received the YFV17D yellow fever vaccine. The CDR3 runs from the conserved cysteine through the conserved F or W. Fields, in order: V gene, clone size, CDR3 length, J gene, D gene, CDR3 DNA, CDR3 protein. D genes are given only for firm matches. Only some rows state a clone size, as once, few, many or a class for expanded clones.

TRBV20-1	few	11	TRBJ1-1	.	TGCAGTGCCTTGGGGTACACTGAAGCTTTCTTT	CSALGYTEAFF
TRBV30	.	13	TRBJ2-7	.	TGTGCCTGGAGTTTGGGTCAGCGGAGGGAGCAGTACTTC	CAWSLGQRREQYF
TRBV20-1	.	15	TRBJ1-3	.	TGCAGTGCTAGAGATAGCCAGAACTCTGGAAACACCATATATTTT	CSARDSQNSGNTIYF
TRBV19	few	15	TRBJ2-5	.	TGTGCCAGTAGTCCCCGACCACAGGGATTGGAGACCCAGTACTTC	CASSPRPQGLETQYF
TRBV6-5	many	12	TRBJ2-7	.	TGTGCCAGCAGTTTCGTTTCGGGTGAGCAGTACTTC	CASSFVSGEQYF
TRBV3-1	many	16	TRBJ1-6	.	TGTGCCAGCAGCCACTCGGACGGCTCCTATAATTCACCCCTCCACTTT	CASSHSDGSYNSPLHF
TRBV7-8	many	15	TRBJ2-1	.	TGTGCCAGCAGCTTCCGGGACACAAGGGCGAATGAGCAGTTCTTC	CASSFRDTRANEQFF
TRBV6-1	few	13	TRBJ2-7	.	TGTGCCAGCGTGAAGTGGGGTGCCTACGAGCAGTACTTC	CASVKWGAYEQYF
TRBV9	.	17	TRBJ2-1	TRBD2	TGTGCCAGCAGCGTCGCTAGCGGGGGGCTAATTGGTAATGAGCAGTTCTTC	CASSVASGGLIGNEQFF
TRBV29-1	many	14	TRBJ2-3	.	TGCAGCGTTGTAGAGGGGTTTGGGCCAGATACGCAGTATTTT	CSVVEGFGPDTQYF
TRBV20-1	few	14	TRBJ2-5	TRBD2	TGCAGTGCTACTAAGACTAGCGGGGGAGAGACCCAGTACTTC	CSATKTSGGETQYF
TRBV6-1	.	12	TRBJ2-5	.	TGTGCCAGCAGTGAACTAGGAAGGACCCAGTACTTC	CASSELGRTQYF
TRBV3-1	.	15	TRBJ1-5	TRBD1	TGTGCCAGCAGCCGAGGACAGGGAGGCGGGCAGCCCCAGCATTTT	CASSRGQGGGQPQHF
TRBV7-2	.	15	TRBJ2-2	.	TGTGCCAGCAGCCAGGGGTGGGGTCCCCCCGGGGAGCTGTTTTTT	CASSQGWGPPGELFF
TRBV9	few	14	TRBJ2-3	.	TGTGCCAGCAGCGCAATCGAATTTGGGGATACGCAGTATTTT	CASSAIEFGDTQYF
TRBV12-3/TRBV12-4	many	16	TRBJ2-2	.	TGTGCCAGCAGTTTATTATCTACTTCGAACACCGGGGAGCTGTTTTTT	CASSLLSTSNTGELFF
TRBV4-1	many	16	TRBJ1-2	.	TGCGCCAGCAGCCAAATAATTGGACTGGGGCGGGATGGCTACACCTTC	CASSQIIGLGRDGYTF
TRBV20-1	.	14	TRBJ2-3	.	TGCAGTGCTAACCCAGGGGAGGGCACAGATACGCAGTATTTT	CSANPGEGTDTQYF
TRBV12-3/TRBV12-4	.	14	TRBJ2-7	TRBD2	TGTGCCAGCAAAAGCGGGGGTAGCTCCTACGAGCAGTACTTC	CASKSGGSSYEQYF
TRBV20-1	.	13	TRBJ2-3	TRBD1	TGCAGTGCTCGGGACAGGAACACAGATACGCAGTATTTT	CSARDRNTDTQYF
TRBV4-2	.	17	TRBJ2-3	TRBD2	TGTGCCAGCAGCCAACGGACTAGCGGGGGACCCACAGATACGCAGTATTTT	CASSQRTSGGPTDTQYF
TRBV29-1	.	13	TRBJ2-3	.	TGCAGCGTTGATCCGGACAGCACAGATACGCAGTATTTT	CSVDPDSTDTQYF
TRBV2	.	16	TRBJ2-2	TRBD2	TGTGCCAGCAGGGGTATAGCGGGGGTTAACACCGGGGAGCTGTTTTTT	CASRGIAGVNTGELFF
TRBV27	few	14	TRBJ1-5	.	TGTGCCAGCAGTTTTCGGCGGAGCAATCAGCCCCAGCATTTT	CASSFRRSNQPQHF
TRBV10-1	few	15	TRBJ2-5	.	TGCGCCAGCAGTGATTACCCAGCAGGTCAAGAGACCCAGTACTTC	CASSDYPAGQETQYF
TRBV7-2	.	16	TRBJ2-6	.	TGTGCCAGCAAACCTCCGGTTAGCTCTGGGGCCAACGTCCTGTCTTTC	CASKPPVSSGANVLSF
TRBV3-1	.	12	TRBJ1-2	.	TGTGCCAGCAGCCAGCAGGGAAATGGCTACACCTTC	CASSQQGNGYTF
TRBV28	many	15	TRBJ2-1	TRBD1	TGTGCCAGCAGTTTTATAGGTAACAGGGGAAATGAGCAGTTCTTC	CASSFIGNRGNEQFF
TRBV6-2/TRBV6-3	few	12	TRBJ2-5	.	TGTGCCAGCAGTTCAGCCAGAGAGACCCAGTACTTC	CASSSARETQYF
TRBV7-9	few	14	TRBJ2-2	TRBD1	TGTGCCAGCAGCCAGGGACAGATCACCGGGGAGCTGTTTTTT	CASSQGQITGELFF
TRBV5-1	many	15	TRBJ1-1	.	TGCGCCAGCAGCTTGGTCCCGGGGGCGAACACTGAAGCTTTCTTT	CASSLVPGANTEAFF
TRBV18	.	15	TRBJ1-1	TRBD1	TGTGCCAGCTCACCACCGAGACAGGGGATCGCTGAAGCTTTCTTT	CASSPPRQGIAEAFF
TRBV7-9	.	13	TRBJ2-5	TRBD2	TGTGCCAGCAGCCGAAGCGGGGCCGAGACCCAGTACTTC	CASSRSGAETQYF
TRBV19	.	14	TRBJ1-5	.	TGTGCCAGTAGTATAATACGGCAAAATCAGCCCCAGCATTTT	CASSIIRQNQPQHF
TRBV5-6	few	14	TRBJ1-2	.	TGTGCCAGCAGCGACACCAACCCAGTCTATGGCTACACCTTC	CASSDTNPVYGYTF
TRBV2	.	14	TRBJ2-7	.	TGTGCCAGCAGCCTTGATGGTAACACCATCGAGCAGTACTTC	CASSLDGNTIEQYF
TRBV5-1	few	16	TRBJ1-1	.	TGCGCCAGCAGCTCGCAACTCACGGGGTGGAACACTGAAGCTTTCTTT	CASSSQLTGWNTEAFF
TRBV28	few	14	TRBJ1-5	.	TGTGCCAGCAGTCCCCCGGCAGGGTGGCAGCCCCAGCATTTT	CASSPPAGWQPQHF
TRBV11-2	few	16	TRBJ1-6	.	TGTGCCAGCAGCCGGCGGACAAGACGAACGGTTGCACCCCTCCACTTT	CASSRRTRRTVAPLHF
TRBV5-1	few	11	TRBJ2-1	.	TGCGCCAGCAGCTTTGAGACAGAGCAGTTCTTC	CASSFETEQFF